The sample holds many counts of the clone carrying this T cell receptor (beta chain). TCRdb used MiXCR to call clones anew from the PCR reads. The sample includes 45,000 or so clones, about 4% of them seen just once. Every patient was untreated before thyroid surgery. This sample stems from a study of metastatic and nonmetastatic thyroid tumors. The CDR3 runs to 12 residues. Germline CDR1 and CDR2: SGHRS and YFSETQ. V was cut by 4 bases and J by 9 bases, with 11 bases left in between. This clonotype originated in a female donor with papillary thyroid cancer or a benign thyroid nodule (not recorded which). Some clones in this sample may be carry-over from other donors' samples. What was sequenced was blood. This chain links TRBV5-1 with TRBJ2-1; D gene uncertain. CDR3 coding DNA: TGCGCCAGCAGCAACTCTAACAGTGAGCAGTTCTTC. As protein: CASSNSNSEQFF.